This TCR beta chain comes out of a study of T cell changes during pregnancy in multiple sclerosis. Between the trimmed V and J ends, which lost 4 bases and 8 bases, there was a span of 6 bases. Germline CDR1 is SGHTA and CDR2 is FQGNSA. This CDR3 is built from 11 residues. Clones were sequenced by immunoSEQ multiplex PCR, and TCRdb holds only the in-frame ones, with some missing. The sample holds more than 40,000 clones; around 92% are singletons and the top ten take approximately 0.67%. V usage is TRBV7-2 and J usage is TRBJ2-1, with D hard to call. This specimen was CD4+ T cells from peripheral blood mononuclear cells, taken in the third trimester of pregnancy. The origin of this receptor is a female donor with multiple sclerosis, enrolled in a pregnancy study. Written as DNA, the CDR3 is TGTGCCAGCAGCTCCCTAGATGAGCAGTTCTTC. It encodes CASSSLDEQFF.